The rows below give T cell receptor beta chains drawn from one sample of a study of blood T cell repertoires in COVID-19. Libraries were prepared by immunoSEQ multiplex PCR; TCRdb keeps only in-frame clonotypes and omits some of them. This table holds roughly 39,000 clones, about 82% found once. The source material was peripheral blood. The origin of the receptors is a human donor in a cohort sampled during active COVID-19. CDR3s include the opening cysteine and the closing phenylalanine or tryptophan. The order of the fields is J gene, V gene, CDR3 length, clone size, D gene, CDR3 protein, CDR3 DNA. A D gene is named only where the DNA matches it firmly. Size is stated for part of the rows, as once, few or many counts, or as a class when the clone is expanded.

J gene: TRBJ2-5
V gene: TRBV7-6
CDR3 length: 15
clone size: few
D gene: TRBD2
CDR3 protein: CATSSGRVYQETQYF
CDR3 DNA: TGTGCCACTTCTAGCGGGAGAGTGTACCAAGAGACCCAGTACTTC

J gene: TRBJ2-7
V gene: TRBV27
CDR3 length: 13
clone size: NA
D gene: TRBD1
CDR3 protein: CASSQQGFGEQYF
CDR3 DNA: TGTGCCAGCAGCCAACAGGGGTTCGGCGAGCAGTACTTC

J gene: TRBJ2-1
V gene: TRBV7-2
CDR3 length: 14
clone size: NA
D gene: NA
CDR3 protein: CASSLVLADNEQFF
CDR3 DNA: TGTGCCAGCAGCTTAGTCCTAGCTGACAATGAGCAGTTCTTC

J gene: TRBJ2-3
V gene: TRBV6-2/TRBV6-3
CDR3 length: 14
clone size: NA
D gene: TRBD1
CDR3 protein: CASSDRGLADTQYF
CDR3 DNA: TGTGCCAGCAGCGACAGGGGGCTCGCAGATACGCAGTATTTT

J gene: TRBJ2-1
V gene: TRBV7-2
CDR3 length: 13
clone size: NA
D gene: NA
CDR3 protein: CASSLAPLNEQFF
CDR3 DNA: TGTGCCAGCAGCTTAGCACCACTAAATGAGCAGTTCTTC

J gene: TRBJ2-2
V gene: TRBV5-4
CDR3 length: 14
clone size: NA
D gene: NA
CDR3 protein: CASSLEDRGGELFF
CDR3 DNA: TGTGCCAGCAGCTTGGAGGATCGGGGCGGGGAGCTGTTTTTT

J gene: TRBJ2-2
V gene: TRBV11-1
CDR3 length: 16
clone size: NA
D gene: TRBD2
CDR3 protein: CASTWTSGGPTGELFF
CDR3 DNA: TGTGCCAGCACCTGGACTAGCGGGGGACCCACCGGGGAGCTGTTTTTT

J gene: TRBJ2-5
V gene: TRBV2
CDR3 length: 11
clone size: NA
D gene: NA
CDR3 protein: CASAGGETQYF
CDR3 DNA: TGTGCCAGTGCTGGCGGGGAGACCCAGTACTTC

J gene: TRBJ1-2
V gene: TRBV30
CDR3 length: 14
clone size: once
D gene: NA
CDR3 protein: CAWSVAGLSYGYTF
CDR3 DNA: TGTGCCTGGAGTGTGGCGGGGTTAAGCTATGGCTACACCTTC

J gene: TRBJ2-2
V gene: TRBV4-1
CDR3 length: 16
clone size: NA
D gene: TRBD2
CDR3 protein: CASSEGRGGNTGELFF
CDR3 DNA: TGCGCCAGCAGCGAGGGACGCGGGGGAAACACCGGGGAGCTGTTTTTT

J gene: TRBJ1-1
V gene: TRBV5-1
CDR3 length: 13
clone size: NA
D gene: TRBD1
CDR3 protein: CASSLTGGTEAFF
CDR3 DNA: TGCGCCAGCAGCCTGACAGGGGGCACTGAAGCTTTCTTT

J gene: TRBJ1-2
V gene: TRBV10-3
CDR3 length: 14
clone size: NA
D gene: NA
CDR3 protein: CAISDRLTYYGYTF
CDR3 DNA: TGTGCCATCAGTGATCGCCTGACTTACTATGGCTACACCTTC

J gene: TRBJ1-4
V gene: TRBV19
CDR3 length: 15
clone size: NA
D gene: NA
CDR3 protein: CASSIDIAGGEKLFF
CDR3 DNA: TGTGCCAGTAGTATAGATATCGCGGGGGGTGAAAAACTGTTTTTT

J gene: TRBJ2-1
V gene: TRBV5-1
CDR3 length: 18
clone size: NA
D gene: TRBD2
CDR3 protein: CASSLAFRTSGFIDEQFF
CDR3 DNA: TGCGCCAGCAGCTTGGCATTCAGGACTAGCGGTTTTATAGATGAGCAGTTCTTC

J gene: TRBJ1-3
V gene: TRBV5-4
CDR3 length: 15
clone size: NA
D gene: NA
CDR3 protein: CASSTGLTSGNTIYF
CDR3 DNA: TGTGCCAGCAGCACGGGACTTACCTCTGGAAACACCATATATTTT

J gene: TRBJ1-6
V gene: TRBV18
CDR3 length: 13
clone size: NA
D gene: NA
CDR3 protein: CASSPAGNSPLHF
CDR3 DNA: TGTGCCAGCTCACCGGCGGGGAATTCACCCCTCCACTTT

J gene: TRBJ1-1
V gene: TRBV3-1/TRBV3-2
CDR3 length: 16
clone size: few
D gene: NA
CDR3 protein: CASSQGSISVNTEAFF
CDR3 DNA: TGTGCCAGCAGCCAAGGGTCGATTTCGGTGAACACTGAAGCTTTCTTT

J gene: TRBJ2-3
V gene: TRBV5-1
CDR3 length: 16
clone size: NA
D gene: TRBD2
CDR3 protein: CASSLLAGAVPDTQYF
CDR3 DNA: TGCGCCAGCAGCTTACTAGCGGGAGCAGTTCCGGATACGCAGTATTTT

J gene: TRBJ2-2
V gene: TRBV19
CDR3 length: 13
clone size: NA
D gene: NA
CDR3 protein: CASSQDSPGELFF
CDR3 DNA: TGTGCCAGTAGTCAGGACAGCCCCGGGGAGCTGTTTTTT

J gene: TRBJ1-5
V gene: TRBV6-1
CDR3 length: 14
clone size: NA
D gene: NA
CDR3 protein: CASSESGGGQPQHF
CDR3 DNA: TGTGCCAGCAGTGAATCGGGGGGCGGTCAGCCCCAGCATTTT

J gene: TRBJ2-5
V gene: TRBV7-3
CDR3 length: 14
clone size: NA
D gene: TRBD1
CDR3 protein: CASSLGTGGETQYF
CDR3 DNA: TGTGCCAGCAGCTTGGGGACAGGGGGCGAGACCCAGTACTTC

J gene: TRBJ1-1
V gene: TRBV2
CDR3 length: 15
clone size: NA
D gene: NA
CDR3 protein: CASSKVLGVNTEAFF
CDR3 DNA: TGTGCCAGCAGTAAGGTTTTAGGGGTGAACACTGAAGCTTTCTTT

J gene: TRBJ2-7
V gene: TRBV19
CDR3 length: 16
clone size: NA
D gene: NA
CDR3 protein: CASSIEGQGSTYEQYF
CDR3 DNA: TGTGCCAGTAGTATAGAGGGCCAGGGATCTACCTACGAGCAGTACTTC

J gene: TRBJ2-5
V gene: TRBV9
CDR3 length: 15
clone size: NA
D gene: NA
CDR3 protein: CASSVGASREETQYF
CDR3 DNA: TGTGCCAGCAGCGTAGGGGCCAGTAGAGAAGAGACCCAGTACTTC

J gene: TRBJ2-1
V gene: TRBV7-2
CDR3 length: 17
clone size: NA
D gene: NA
CDR3 protein: CASSGRERTSSYNEQFF
CDR3 DNA: TGTGCCAGCAGCGGACGGGAGCGGACGAGCTCCTACAATGAGCAGTTCTTC

J gene: TRBJ1-3
V gene: TRBV30
CDR3 length: 20
clone size: NA
D gene: TRBD1
CDR3 protein: CAWRITGTGGIGATGNTIYF
CDR3 DNA: TGTGCCTGGCGAATAACCGGGACAGGGGGAATTGGGGCCACTGGAAACACCATATATTTT

J gene: TRBJ2-3
V gene: TRBV2
CDR3 length: 15
clone size: once
D gene: TRBD1
CDR3 protein: CASTQQGSGTDTQYF
CDR3 DNA: TGTGCCAGCACCCAACAGGGGTCTGGCACAGATACGCAGTATTTT

J gene: TRBJ1-2
V gene: TRBV18
CDR3 length: 17
clone size: few
D gene: NA
CDR3 protein: CASSPTTGSPTNYGYTF
CDR3 DNA: TGTGCCAGCTCACCAACCACAGGGTCCCCTACTAACTATGGCTACACCTTC

J gene: TRBJ1-5
V gene: TRBV29-1
CDR3 length: 12
clone size: NA
D gene: NA
CDR3 protein: CSGVEGVAVEHF
CDR3 DNA: TGCAGCGGGGTTGAGGGGGTCGCTGTCGAACATTTT

J gene: TRBJ1-1
V gene: TRBV12-3/TRBV12-4
CDR3 length: 12
clone size: NA
D gene: NA
CDR3 protein: CASRTRNTEAFF
CDR3 DNA: TGTGCCAGCAGGACACGGAACACTGAAGCTTTCTTT

J gene: TRBJ2-1
V gene: TRBV20-1
CDR3 length: 15
clone size: NA
D gene: TRBD2
CDR3 protein: CSASGPGGDNNEQFF
CDR3 DNA: TGCAGTGCTAGTGGTCCGGGGGGGGATAACAATGAGCAGTTCTTC

J gene: TRBJ2-2
V gene: TRBV5-4
CDR3 length: 17
clone size: NA
D gene: TRBD2
CDR3 protein: CASSQGLAGGNTGELFF
CDR3 DNA: TGTGCCAGCAGCCAGGGACTAGCGGGAGGGAACACCGGGGAGCTGTTTTTT

J gene: TRBJ1-4
V gene: TRBV11-2
CDR3 length: 13
clone size: NA
D gene: NA
CDR3 protein: CASSLGAREKLFF
CDR3 DNA: TGTGCCAGCAGCTTGGGGGCACGGGAAAAACTGTTTTTT

J gene: TRBJ1-2
V gene: TRBV7-2
CDR3 length: 16
clone size: once
D gene: TRBD1
CDR3 protein: CASSYAGGSLGYGYTF
CDR3 DNA: TGTGCCAGCAGCTATGCAGGGGGGTCCCTTGGCTATGGCTACACCTTC

J gene: TRBJ2-1
V gene: TRBV23-1
CDR3 length: 17
clone size: NA
D gene: TRBD2
CDR3 protein: CASSPGTSGRTHGEQFF
CDR3 DNA: TGCGCCAGCAGTCCCGGGACTAGCGGGAGAACACATGGTGAGCAGTTCTTC

J gene: TRBJ1-1
V gene: TRBV6-5
CDR3 length: 13
clone size: few
D gene: NA
CDR3 protein: CASSQHGIVAAFF
CDR3 DNA: TGTGCCAGCAGCCAACACGGTATCGTAGCAGCTTTCTTT

J gene: TRBJ2-7
V gene: TRBV3-1/TRBV3-2
CDR3 length: 15
clone size: few
D gene: TRBD1
CDR3 protein: CASSQVDRTGYEQYF
CDR3 DNA: TGTGCCAGCAGCCAAGTAGACCGGACAGGCTACGAGCAGTACTTC

J gene: TRBJ1-5
V gene: TRBV5-1
CDR3 length: 15
clone size: few
D gene: NA
CDR3 protein: CASSLRPGLNQPQHF
CDR3 DNA: TGCGCCAGCAGCTTGAGGCCAGGCCTGAATCAGCCCCAGCATTTT

J gene: TRBJ1-2
V gene: TRBV19
CDR3 length: 14
clone size: NA
D gene: NA
CDR3 protein: CASSTSPRAYGYTF
CDR3 DNA: TGTGCCAGTAGTACCTCTCCCAGGGCCTATGGCTACACCTTC

J gene: TRBJ2-2
V gene: TRBV19
CDR3 length: 14
clone size: NA
D gene: TRBD2
CDR3 protein: CASSSGGGTGELFF
CDR3 DNA: TGTGCCAGTAGTAGCGGGGGGGGCACCGGGGAGCTGTTTTTT

J gene: TRBJ2-7
V gene: TRBV20-1
CDR3 length: 15
clone size: NA
D gene: TRBD2
CDR3 protein: CSASAGTSGSYEQYF
CDR3 DNA: TGCAGTGCTAGTGCCGGGACTAGCGGCTCCTACGAGCAGTACTTC

J gene: TRBJ2-2
V gene: TRBV18
CDR3 length: 13
clone size: NA
D gene: NA
CDR3 protein: CASRLGDTGELFF
CDR3 DNA: TGTGCCAGCCGACTCGGGGACACCGGGGAGCTGTTTTTT

J gene: TRBJ2-1
V gene: TRBV19
CDR3 length: 14
clone size: NA
D gene: NA
CDR3 protein: CASSRQASGSEQFF
CDR3 DNA: TGTGCCAGCTCCCGGCAGGCCTCCGGGAGTGAGCAGTTCTTC

J gene: TRBJ2-5
V gene: TRBV7-9
CDR3 length: 16
clone size: NA
D gene: TRBD2
CDR3 protein: CAGSEPGLARTRTQYF
CDR3 DNA: TGTGCCGGGTCCGAACCCGGACTAGCTAGGACGCGGACCCAGTACTTC

J gene: TRBJ2-7
V gene: TRBV7-6
CDR3 length: 14
clone size: NA
D gene: TRBD2
CDR3 protein: CASSPPPSGYEQYF
CDR3 DNA: TGTGCCAGCAGCCCACCGCCTAGCGGATACGAGCAGTACTTC

J gene: TRBJ2-6
V gene: TRBV28
CDR3 length: 18
clone size: NA
D gene: NA
CDR3 protein: CASTKSPGPLSGANVLTF
CDR3 DNA: TGTGCCAGCACCAAAAGTCCAGGGCCACTCTCTGGGGCCAACGTCCTGACTTTC

J gene: TRBJ2-5
V gene: TRBV11-2
CDR3 length: 16
clone size: NA
D gene: TRBD2
CDR3 protein: CASRRTSGTQKETQYF
CDR3 DNA: TGTGCCAGCAGACGGACTAGCGGTACCCAAAAAGAGACCCAGTACTTC

J gene: TRBJ1-2
V gene: TRBV19
CDR3 length: 17
clone size: NA
D gene: TRBD1
CDR3 protein: CASSIDPRGVTGGGYTF
CDR3 DNA: TGTGCCAGTAGTATAGACCCCCGAGGGGTAACAGGGGGCGGCTACACCTTC

J gene: TRBJ1-5
V gene: TRBV19
CDR3 length: 14
clone size: NA
D gene: NA
CDR3 protein: CASSIGRTNQPQHF
CDR3 DNA: TGTGCCAGTAGTATCGGCAGGACTAATCAGCCCCAGCATTTT

J gene: TRBJ1-1
V gene: TRBV7-9
CDR3 length: 12
clone size: NA
D gene: TRBD1
CDR3 protein: CASSSTGGSAFF
CDR3 DNA: TGTGCCAGCAGCTCCACAGGGGGCTCCGCTTTCTTT